In its sample, the clone carrying this T cell receptor beta chain was seen a few times. The antigen remains unidentified. This entry belongs to a study of T cell repertoires in cytomegalovirus infection. Study-level information: Both recently identified HLA-C-restricted and well-studied HLA-B-restricted CMV epitopes were used in the study. Through public TCR beta signatures, both CMV infection and matching HLA type were indicated.

Study-wide results and caveats: Summed public TCR beta family frequency identified CMV carriers bearing the relevant HLA. HLA-C-restricted CMV-specific TCR beta clonotypes were dominant in the ex vivo response.

The CDR3 spans 14 residues. Trimming pared 3 bases from V and 0 bases from J, leaving 9 bases between. The germline V gene encodes CDR1 LNHDA and CDR2 SQIVND (reference sequence). MiXCR, run by TCRdb on the reads, gives a single entry per CDR3 protein. Of approximately 110,000 distinct CDR3 sequences in the sample, about 30% are singletons; the top ten hold roughly 40%. The V call is TRBV19, the J call TRBJ2-7, with D tentatively TRBD1 or TRBD2 (5 bases each). The clonotype comes from a human donor in good health (CMV status not recorded). Some clones in this sample may be carry-over from other donors' samples. The specimen was CD8+ T cells from cultured PBMCs, collected from culture after CMV antigen stimulation. In DNA form, the CDR3 reads TGTGCCAGTAGTATCAAGGGGACCTCCTACGAGCAGTACTTC. It specifies CASSIKGTSYEQYF. The full variable domain, with the rest looked up from reference TRBV19 and TRBJ2-7, is DGGITQSPKYLFRKEGQNVTLSCEQNLNHDAMYWYRQDPGQGLRLIYYSQIVNDFQKGDIAEGYSVSREKKESFPLTVTSAQKNPTAFYLCASSIKGTSYEQYFGPGTRLTVT.